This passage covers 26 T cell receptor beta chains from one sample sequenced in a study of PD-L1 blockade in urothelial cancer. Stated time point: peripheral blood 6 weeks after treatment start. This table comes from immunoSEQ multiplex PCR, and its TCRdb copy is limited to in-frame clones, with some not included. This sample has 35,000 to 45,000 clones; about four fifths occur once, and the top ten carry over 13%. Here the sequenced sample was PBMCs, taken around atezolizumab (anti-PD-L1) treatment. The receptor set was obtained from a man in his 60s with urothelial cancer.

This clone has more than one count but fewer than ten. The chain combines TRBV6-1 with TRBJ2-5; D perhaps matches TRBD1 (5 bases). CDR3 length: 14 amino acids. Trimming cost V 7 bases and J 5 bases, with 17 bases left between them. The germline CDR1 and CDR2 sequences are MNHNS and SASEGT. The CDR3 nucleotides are TGTGCCAGCACTCCAGGGTGGGCAACGGAGACCCAGTACTTC. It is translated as CASTPGWATETQYF.

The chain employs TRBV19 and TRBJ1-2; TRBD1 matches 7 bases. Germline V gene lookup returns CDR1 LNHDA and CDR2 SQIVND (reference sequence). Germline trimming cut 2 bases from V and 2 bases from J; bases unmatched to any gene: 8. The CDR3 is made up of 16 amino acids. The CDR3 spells CASSITRGGSNYGYTF. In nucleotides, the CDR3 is TGTGCCAGTAGTATAACTCGAGGGGGCTCCAACTATGGCTACACCTTC.

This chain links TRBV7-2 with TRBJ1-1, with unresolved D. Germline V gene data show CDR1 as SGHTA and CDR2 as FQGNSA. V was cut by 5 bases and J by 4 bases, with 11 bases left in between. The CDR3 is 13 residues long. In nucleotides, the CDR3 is TGTGCCAGCAGCGCGGGGTTCAGCACTGAAGCTTTCTTT. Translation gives CASSAGFSTEAFF.

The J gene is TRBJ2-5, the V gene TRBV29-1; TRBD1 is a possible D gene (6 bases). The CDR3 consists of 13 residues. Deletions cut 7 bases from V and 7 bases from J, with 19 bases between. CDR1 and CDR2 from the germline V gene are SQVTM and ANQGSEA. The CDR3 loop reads CSAKAGARVTQYF. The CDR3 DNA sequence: TGCAGCGCCAAAGCAGGGGCTAGGGTGACCCAGTACTTC.

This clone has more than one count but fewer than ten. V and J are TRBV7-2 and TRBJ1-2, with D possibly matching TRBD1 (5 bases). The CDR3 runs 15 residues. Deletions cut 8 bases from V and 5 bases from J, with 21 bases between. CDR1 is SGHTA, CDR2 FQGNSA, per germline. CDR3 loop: CASAWAGDSTYGYTF. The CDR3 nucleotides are TGTGCCAGCGCCTGGGCTGGTGACAGTACTTATGGCTACACCTTC. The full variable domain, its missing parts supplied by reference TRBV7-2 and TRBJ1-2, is GAGVSQSPSNKVTEKGKDVELRCDPISGHTALYWYRQSLGQGLEFLIYFQGNSAPDKSGLPSDRFSAERTGGSVSTLTIQRTQQEDSAVYLCASAWAGDSTYGYTFGSGTRLTVV.

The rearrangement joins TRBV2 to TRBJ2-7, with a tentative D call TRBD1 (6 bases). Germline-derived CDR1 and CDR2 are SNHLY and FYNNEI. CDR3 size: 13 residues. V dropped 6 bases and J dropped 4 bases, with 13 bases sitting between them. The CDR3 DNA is TGTGCCAGCAGCTCGGGACATAATTACGAGCAGTACTTC. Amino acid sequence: CASSSGHNYEQYF.

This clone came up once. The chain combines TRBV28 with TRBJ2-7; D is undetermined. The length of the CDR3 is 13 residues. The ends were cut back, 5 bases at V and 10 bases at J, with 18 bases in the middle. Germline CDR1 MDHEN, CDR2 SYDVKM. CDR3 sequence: CASSPITDVPQYF. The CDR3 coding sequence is TGTGCCAGCAGTCCAATCACAGACGTTCCCCAGTACTTC. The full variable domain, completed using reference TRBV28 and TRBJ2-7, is DVKVTQSSRYLVKRTGEKVFLECVQDMDHENMFWYRQDPGLGLRLIYFSYDVKMKEKGDIPEGYSVSREKKERFSLILESASTNQTSMYLCASSPITDVPQYFGPGTRLTVT.

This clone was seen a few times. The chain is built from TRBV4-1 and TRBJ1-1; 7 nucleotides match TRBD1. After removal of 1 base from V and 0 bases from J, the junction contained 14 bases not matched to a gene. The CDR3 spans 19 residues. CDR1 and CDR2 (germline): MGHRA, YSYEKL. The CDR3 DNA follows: TGCGCCAGCAGCCAAGGACGACAGGGCATTACCACATTGAACACTGAAGCTTTCTTT. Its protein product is CASSQGRQGITTLNTEAFF.

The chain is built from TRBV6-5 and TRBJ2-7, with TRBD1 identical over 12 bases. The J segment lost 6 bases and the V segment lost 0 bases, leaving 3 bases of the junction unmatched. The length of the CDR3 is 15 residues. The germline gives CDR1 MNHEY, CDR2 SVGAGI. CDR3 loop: CASSYSGTGGSEQYF. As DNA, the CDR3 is TGTGCCAGCAGTTACTCGGGGACAGGGGGCTCCGAGCAGTACTTC.

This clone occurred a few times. CDR3 sequence (DNA): TGTGCCACCAGAACTACAGGAACCTACGAGCAGTACTTC. This gives the protein CATRTTGTYEQYF. The chain combines TRBV15 with TRBJ2-7; D perhaps matches TRBD1 (5 bases). The CDR3 has 13 amino acids. Trimming removed 6 bases from V and 2 bases from J, with 11 bases in between. From germline, CDR1 is LNHNV and CDR2 YYDKDF (reference sequence).

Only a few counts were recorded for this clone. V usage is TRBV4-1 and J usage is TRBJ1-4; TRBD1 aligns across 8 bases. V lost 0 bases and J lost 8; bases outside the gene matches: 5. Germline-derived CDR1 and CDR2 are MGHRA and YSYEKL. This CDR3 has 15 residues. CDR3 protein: CASSQDVTGGEKLFF. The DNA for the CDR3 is TGCGCCAGCAGCCAAGATGTAACAGGGGGAGAAAAACTGTTTTTT.

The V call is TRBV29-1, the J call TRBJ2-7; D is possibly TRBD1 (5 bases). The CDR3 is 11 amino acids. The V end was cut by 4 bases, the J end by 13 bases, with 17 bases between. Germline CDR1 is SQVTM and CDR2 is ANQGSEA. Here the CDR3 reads CSVGEDTQRYF. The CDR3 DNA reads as TGCAGCGTTGGAGAGGACACCCAGAGATACTTC.

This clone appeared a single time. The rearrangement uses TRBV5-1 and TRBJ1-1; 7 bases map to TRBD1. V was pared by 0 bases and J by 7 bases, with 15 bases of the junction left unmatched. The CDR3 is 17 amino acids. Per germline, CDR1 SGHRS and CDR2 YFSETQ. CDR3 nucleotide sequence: TGCGCCAGCAGCTTGGCCGCAGAACAGGGGCCCGGAGGTGAAGCTTTCTTT. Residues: CASSLAAEQGPGGEAFF.

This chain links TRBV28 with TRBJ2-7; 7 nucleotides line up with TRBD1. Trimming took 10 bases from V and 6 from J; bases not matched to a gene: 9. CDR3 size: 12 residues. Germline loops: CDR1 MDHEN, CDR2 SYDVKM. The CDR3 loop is CATSTGSLEQYF. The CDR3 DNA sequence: TGTGCCACCTCGACAGGGTCCCTCGAGCAGTACTTC. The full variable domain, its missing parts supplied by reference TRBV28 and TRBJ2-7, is DVKVTQSSRYLVKRTGEKVFLECVQDMDHENMFWYRQDPGLGLRLIYFSYDVKMKEKGDIPEGYSVSREKKERFSLILESASTNQTSMYLCATSTGSLEQYFGPGTRLTVT.

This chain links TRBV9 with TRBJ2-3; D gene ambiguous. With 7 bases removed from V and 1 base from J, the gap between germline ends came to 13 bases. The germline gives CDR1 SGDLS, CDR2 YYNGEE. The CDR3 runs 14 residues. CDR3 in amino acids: CASGPRGRTDTQYF. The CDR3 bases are TGTGCCAGCGGCCCGCGAGGTCGCACAGATACGCAGTATTTT.

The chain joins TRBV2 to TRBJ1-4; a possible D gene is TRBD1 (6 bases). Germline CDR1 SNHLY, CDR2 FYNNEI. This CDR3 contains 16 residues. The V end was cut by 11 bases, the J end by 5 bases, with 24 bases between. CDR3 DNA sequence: TGTGCCCAGCAGAGCGGACAAGGGGGAAGAAATGAAAAACTGTTTTTT. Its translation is CAQQSGQGGRNEKLFF.

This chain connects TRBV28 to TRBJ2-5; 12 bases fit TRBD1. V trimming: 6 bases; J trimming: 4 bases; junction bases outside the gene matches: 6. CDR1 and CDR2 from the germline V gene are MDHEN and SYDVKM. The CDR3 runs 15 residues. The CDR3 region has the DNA TGTGCCAGCAGGCTGGGACAGGGGGCGGGAGAGACCCAGTACTTC. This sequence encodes CASRLGQGAGETQYF.

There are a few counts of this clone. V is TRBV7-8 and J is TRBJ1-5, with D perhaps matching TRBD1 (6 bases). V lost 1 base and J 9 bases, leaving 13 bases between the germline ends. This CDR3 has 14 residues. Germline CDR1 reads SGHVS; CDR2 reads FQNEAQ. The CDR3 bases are TGTGCCAGCAGCTTAGGGCGGGGGCTCGCGCCCCAGCATTTT. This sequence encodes CASSLGRGLAPQHF.

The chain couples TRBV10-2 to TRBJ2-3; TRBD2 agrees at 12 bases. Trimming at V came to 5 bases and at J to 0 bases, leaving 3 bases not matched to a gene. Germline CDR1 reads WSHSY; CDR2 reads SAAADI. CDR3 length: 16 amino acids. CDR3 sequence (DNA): TGCGCCAGCAGTTCCGGGACTAGCGGGAGCACAGATACGCAGTATTTT. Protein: CASSSGTSGSTDTQYF.

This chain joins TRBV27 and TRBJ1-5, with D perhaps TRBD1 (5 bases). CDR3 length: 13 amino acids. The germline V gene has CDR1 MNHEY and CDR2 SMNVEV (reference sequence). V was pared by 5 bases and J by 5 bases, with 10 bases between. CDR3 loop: CASSHRRDQPQHF. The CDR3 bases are TGTGCCAGCAGTCATCGCAGGGATCAGCCCCAGCATTTT.

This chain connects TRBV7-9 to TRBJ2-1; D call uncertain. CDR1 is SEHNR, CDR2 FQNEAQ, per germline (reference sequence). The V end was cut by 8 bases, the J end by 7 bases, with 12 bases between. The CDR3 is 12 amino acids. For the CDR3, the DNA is TGTGCCAGCCGCATCCCCGGGAATGAGCAGTTCTTC. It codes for CASRIPGNEQFF.

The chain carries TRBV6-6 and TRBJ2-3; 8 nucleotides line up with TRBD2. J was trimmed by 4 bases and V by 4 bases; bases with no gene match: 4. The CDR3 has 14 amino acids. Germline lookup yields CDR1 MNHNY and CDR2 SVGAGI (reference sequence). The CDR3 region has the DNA TGTGCCAGCAGTTCCCGGACTAGCTCAGATACGCAGTATTTT. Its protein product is CASSSRTSSDTQYF.

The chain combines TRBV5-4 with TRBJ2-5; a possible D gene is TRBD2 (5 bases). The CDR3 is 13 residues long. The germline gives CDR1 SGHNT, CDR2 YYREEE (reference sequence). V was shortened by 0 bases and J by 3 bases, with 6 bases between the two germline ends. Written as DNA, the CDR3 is TGTGCCAGCAGCTTGGTCGGGGAAGAGACCCAGTACTTC. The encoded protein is CASSLVGEETQYF. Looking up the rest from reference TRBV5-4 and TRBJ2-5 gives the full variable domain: ETGVTQSPTHLIKTRGQQVTLRCSSQSGHNTVSWYQQALGQGPQFIFQYYREEENGRGNFPPRFSGLQFPNYSSELNVNALELDDSALYLCASSLVGEETQYFGPGTRLLVL.

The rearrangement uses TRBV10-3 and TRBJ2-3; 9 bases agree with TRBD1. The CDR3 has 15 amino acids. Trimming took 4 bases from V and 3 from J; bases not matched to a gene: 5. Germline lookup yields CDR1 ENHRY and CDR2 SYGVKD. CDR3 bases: TGTGCCATCAGTGCCCTACAGGGGGCAACAGATACGCAGTATTTT. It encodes CAISALQGATDTQYF.

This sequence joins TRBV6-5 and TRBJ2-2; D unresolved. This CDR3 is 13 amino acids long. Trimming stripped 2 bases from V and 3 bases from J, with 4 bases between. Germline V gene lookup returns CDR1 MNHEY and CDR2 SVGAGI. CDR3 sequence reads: CASSYLYTGELFF. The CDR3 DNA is TGTGCCAGCAGTTACCTATACACCGGGGAGCTGTTTTTT.

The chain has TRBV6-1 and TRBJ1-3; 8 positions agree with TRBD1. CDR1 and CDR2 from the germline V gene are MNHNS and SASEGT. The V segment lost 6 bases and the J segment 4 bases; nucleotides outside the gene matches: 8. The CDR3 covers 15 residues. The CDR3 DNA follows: TGTGCCAGCAGCGTTGGCAGGGGGCTCGGAAACACCATATATTTT. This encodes CASSVGRGLGNTIYF.